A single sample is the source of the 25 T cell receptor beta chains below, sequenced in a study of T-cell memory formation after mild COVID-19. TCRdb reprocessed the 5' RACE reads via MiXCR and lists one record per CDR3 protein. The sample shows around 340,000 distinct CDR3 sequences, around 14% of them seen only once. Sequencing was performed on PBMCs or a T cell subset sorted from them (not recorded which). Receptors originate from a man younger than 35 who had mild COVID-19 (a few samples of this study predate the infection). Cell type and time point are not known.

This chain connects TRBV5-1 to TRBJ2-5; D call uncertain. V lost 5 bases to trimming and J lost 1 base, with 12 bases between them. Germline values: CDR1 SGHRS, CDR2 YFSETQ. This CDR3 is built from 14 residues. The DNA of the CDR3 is TGCGCCAGCAGGCAGCGCCTATTCCAAGAGACCCAGTACTTC. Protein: CASRQRLFQETQYF. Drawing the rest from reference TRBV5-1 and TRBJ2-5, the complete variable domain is KAGVTQTPRYLIKTRGQQVTLSCSPISGHRSVSWYQQTPGQGLQFLFEYFSETQRNKGNFPGRFSGRQFSNSRSEMNVSTLELGDSALYLCASRQRLFQETQYFGPGTRLLVL.

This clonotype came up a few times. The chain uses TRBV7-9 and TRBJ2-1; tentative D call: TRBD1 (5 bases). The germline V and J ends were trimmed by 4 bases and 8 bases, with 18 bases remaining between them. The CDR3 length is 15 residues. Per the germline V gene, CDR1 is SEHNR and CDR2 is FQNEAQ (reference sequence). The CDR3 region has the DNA TGTGCCAGCAGCTCAGGGCCTCCTTACGTGGATGAGCAGTTCTTC. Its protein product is CASSSGPPYVDEQFF.

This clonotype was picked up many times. The CDR3 DNA follows: TGTGCCATCAGTGAGTCGAGAACAACCCCCTACGAGCAGTACTTC. Amino acids: CAISESRTTPYEQYF. V and J are TRBV10-3 and TRBJ2-7; no clear D. The germline gives CDR1 ENHRY, CDR2 SYGVKD. The V end lost 0 bases, the J end lost 2 bases, and 11 bases lay between the germline ends. This CDR3 contains 15 residues.

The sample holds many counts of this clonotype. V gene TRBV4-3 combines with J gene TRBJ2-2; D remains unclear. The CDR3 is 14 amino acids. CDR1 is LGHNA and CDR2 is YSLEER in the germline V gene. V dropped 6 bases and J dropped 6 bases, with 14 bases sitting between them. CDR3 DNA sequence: TGCGCCAGCAGACTCGAAATCAGTTCCGGGGAGCTGTTTTTT. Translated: CASRLEISSGELFF.

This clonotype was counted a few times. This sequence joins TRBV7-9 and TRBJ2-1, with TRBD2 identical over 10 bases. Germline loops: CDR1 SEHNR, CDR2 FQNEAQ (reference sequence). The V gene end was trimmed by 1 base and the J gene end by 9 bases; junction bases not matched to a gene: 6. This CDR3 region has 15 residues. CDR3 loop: CASSLEGLALSEQFF. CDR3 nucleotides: TGTGCCAGCAGCTTAGAGGGACTAGCGCTTAGTGAGCAGTTCTTC.

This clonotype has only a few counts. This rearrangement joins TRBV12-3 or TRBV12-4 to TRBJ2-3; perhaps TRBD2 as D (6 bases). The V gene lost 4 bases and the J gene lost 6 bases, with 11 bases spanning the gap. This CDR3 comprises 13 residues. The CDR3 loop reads CASSSPGRDTQYF. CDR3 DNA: TGTGCCAGCAGTTCCCCAGGGAGGGATACGCAGTATTTT.

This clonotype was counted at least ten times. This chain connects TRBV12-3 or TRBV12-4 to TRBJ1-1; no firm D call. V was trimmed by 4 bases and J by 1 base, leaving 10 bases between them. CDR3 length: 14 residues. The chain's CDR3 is CASSSYDKNTEAFF. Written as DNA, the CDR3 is TGTGCCAGCAGTTCCTACGACAAGAACACTGAAGCTTTCTTT.

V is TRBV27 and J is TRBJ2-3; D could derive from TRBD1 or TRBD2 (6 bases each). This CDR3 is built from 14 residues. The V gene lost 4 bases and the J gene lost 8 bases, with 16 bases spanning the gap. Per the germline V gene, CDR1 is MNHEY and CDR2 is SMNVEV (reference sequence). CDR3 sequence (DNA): TGTGCCAGCAGTTCCGCTTCCGGGGGCGGTACGCAGTATTTT. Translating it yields CASSSASGGGTQYF.

The CDR3 protein is CASSYVQKIYGYTF. CDR3 nucleotides: TGTGCCAGCAGTTACGTCCAGAAAATCTATGGCTACACCTTC. The gene calls are TRBV6-2 or TRBV6-3 and TRBJ1-2; D ambiguous. Trimming removed 2 bases from V and 4 bases from J, with 11 bases in between. Germline loops: CDR1 MNHEY, CDR2 SVGEGT. This CDR3 comprises 14 residues.

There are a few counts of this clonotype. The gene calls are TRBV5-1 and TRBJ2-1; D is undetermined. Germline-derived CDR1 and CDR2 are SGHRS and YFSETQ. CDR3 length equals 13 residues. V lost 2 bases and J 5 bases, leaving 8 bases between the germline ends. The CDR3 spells CASSLNEDNEQFF. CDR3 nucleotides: TGCGCCAGCAGCTTAAATGAGGACAATGAGCAGTTCTTC.

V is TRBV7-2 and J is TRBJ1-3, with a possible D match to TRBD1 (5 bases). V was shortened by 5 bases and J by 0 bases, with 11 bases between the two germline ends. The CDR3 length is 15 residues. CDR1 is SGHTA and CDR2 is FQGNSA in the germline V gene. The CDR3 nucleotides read TGTGCCAGCAGCGAGACAGTCCACTCTGGAAACACCATATATTTT. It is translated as CASSETVHSGNTIYF. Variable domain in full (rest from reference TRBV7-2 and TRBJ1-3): GAGVSQSPSNKVTEKGKDVELRCDPISGHTALYWYRQSLGQGLEFLIYFQGNSAPDKSGLPSDRFSAERTGGSVSTLTIQRTQQEDSAVYLCASSETVHSGNTIYFGEGSWLTVV.

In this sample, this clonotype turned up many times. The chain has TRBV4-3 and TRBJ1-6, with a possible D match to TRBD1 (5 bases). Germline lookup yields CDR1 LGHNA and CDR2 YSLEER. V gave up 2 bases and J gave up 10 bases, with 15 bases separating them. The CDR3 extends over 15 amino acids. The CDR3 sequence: CASSQSGGRDSPLHF. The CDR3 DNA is TGCGCCAGCAGCCAAAGTGGCGGCAGGGACTCACCCCTCCACTTT.

In nucleotides, the CDR3 is TGTGCCAGCAGCGTAAGGGGGTATGGTAGCACCGGGGAGCTGTTTTTT. Translated, it gives CASSVRGYGSTGELFF. The genes are TRBV6-6 and TRBJ2-2; tentative D call: TRBD1 (6 bases). There are 16 residues in the CDR3. The germline CDR1 and CDR2 sequences are MNHNY and SVGAGI (reference sequence). Trimming took 6 bases from V and 4 from J, leaving 18 bases between them.

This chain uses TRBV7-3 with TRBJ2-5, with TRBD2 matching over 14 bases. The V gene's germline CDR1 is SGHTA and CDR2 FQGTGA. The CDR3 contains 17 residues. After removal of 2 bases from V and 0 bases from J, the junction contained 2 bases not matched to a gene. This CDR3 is CASSLQTSGGDQETQYF. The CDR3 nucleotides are TGTGCCAGCAGCTTACAGACTAGCGGGGGGGACCAAGAGACCCAGTACTTC.

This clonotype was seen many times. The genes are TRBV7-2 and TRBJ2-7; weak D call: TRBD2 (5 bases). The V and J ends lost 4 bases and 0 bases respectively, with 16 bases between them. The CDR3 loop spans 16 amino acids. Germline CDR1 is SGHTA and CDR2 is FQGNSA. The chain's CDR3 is CASSSFPRGSSYEQYF. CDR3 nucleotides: TGTGCCAGCAGCTCATTTCCCCGGGGTAGCTCCTACGAGCAGTACTTC.

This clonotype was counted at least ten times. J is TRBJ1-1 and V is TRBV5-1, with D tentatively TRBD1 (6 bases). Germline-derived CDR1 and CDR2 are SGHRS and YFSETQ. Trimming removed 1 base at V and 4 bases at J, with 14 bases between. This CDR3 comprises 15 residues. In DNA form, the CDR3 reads TGCGCCAGCAGCTTGCCTTCCGGGGGCCGCACTGAAGCTTTCTTT. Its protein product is CASSLPSGGRTEAFF.

The CDR3, as DNA: TGTGCCAGCAGTTACCCCTGGACAGCTGAAGAGACCCAGTACTTC. It specifies CASSYPWTAEETQYF. The chain recombines TRBV6-2 or TRBV6-3 with TRBJ2-5, with a weak D call TRBD1 (6 bases). Germline CDR1 reads MNHEY; CDR2 reads SVGEGT. This CDR3 is 15 amino acids long. V lost 2 bases and J lost 3, with 13 bases in between.

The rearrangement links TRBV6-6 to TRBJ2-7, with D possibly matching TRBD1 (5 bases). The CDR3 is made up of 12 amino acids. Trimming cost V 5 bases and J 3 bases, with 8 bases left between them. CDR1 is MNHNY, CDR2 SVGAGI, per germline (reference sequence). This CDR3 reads CASSQGFYEQYV. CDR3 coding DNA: TGTGCCAGCAGTCAGGGATTCTACGAGCAGTACGTC.

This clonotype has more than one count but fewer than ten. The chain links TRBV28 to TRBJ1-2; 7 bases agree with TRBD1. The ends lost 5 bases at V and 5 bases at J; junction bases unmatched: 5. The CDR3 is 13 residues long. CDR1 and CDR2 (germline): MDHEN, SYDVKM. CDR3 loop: CASSGETGYGYTF. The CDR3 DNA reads TGTGCCAGCAGTGGGGAGACAGGGTATGGCTACACCTTC.

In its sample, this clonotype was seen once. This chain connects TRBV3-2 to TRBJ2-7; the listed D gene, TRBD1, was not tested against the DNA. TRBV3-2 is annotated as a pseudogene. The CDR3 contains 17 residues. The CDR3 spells CASSQVGGGRGRLEQYV. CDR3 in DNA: TGTGCCAGCAGCCAAGTTGGAGGAGGCAGGGGGCGTCTCGAGCAGTACGTC.

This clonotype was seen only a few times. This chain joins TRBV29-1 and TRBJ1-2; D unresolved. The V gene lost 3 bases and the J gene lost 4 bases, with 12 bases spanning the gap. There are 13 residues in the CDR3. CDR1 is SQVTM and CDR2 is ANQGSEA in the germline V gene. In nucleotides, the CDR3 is TGCAGCGTTGAGTTGTTACGGACCTATGGCTACACCTTC. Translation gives CSVELLRTYGYTF. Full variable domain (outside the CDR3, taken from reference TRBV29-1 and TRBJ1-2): SAVISQKPSRDICQRGTSLTIQCQVDSQVTMMFWYRQQPGQSLTLIATANQGSEATYESGFVIDKFPISRPNLTFSTLTVSNMSPEDSSIYLCSVELLRTYGYTFGSGTRLTVV.

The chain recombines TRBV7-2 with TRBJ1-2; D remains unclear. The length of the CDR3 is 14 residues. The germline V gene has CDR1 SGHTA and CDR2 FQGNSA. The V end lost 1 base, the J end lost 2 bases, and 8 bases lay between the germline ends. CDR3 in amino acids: CASSLEVANYGYTF. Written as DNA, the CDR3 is TGTGCCAGCAGCTTAGAAGTGGCCAACTATGGCTACACCTTC.

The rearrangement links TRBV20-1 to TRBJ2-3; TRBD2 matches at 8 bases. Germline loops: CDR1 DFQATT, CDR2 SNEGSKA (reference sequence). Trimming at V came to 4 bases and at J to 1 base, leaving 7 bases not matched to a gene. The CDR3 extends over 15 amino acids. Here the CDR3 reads CSATFLAGRTDTQYF. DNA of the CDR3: TGCAGTGCTACTTTTCTAGCGGGTCGCACAGATACGCAGTATTTT.

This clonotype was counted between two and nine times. The DNA for the CDR3 is TGCAGTGCTAGAGATCTAGCAGTGGGTTCACCCCTCCACTTT. Translation: CSARDLAVGSPLHF. The V gene is TRBV20-1, the J gene TRBJ1-6; D gene uncertain. The germline V gene encodes CDR1 DFQATT and CDR2 SNEGSKA (reference sequence). V lost 0 bases to trimming and J lost 9 bases, with 12 bases between them. There are 14 residues in the CDR3.

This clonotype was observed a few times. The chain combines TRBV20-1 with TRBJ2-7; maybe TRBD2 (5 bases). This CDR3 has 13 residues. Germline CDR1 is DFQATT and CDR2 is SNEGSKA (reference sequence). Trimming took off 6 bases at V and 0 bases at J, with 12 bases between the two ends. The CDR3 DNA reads TGCAGTGCGCCCAACCGGGGCTCCTACGAGCAGTACGTC. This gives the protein CSAPNRGSYEQYV.